This T cell receptor (beta chain) derives from a study of T-cell reconstitution after alpha-beta-depleted transplantation in children. Overall study findings and caveats: Expanded graft clones numbering several hundred reportedly gave rise to alpha-beta T cells about two months after transplant. It was surviving recipient T cells and thymic progenitors that gave some patients high TCRbeta diversity at day 60. From newly produced T cells came most of the T-cell counts and diversity one year after transplant.

This clonotype was counted many times. Its antigen is unidentified. Preparation of the TCRbeta library involved a method that used unique molecular identifiers. One entry per CDR3 protein results from TCRdb running MiXCR on the PCR reads. Here the sample spans about 70,000 distinct CDR3 sequences, approximately 11% being singletons. The CDR3 totals 12 residues. The V end was cut by 11 bases, the J end by 2 bases, with 11 bases between. From germline, CDR1 is MDHEN and CDR2 SYDVKM. The gene calls are TRBV28 and TRBJ2-3, with D uncertain. This receptor was identified in a boy younger than 18 with acute myeloid leukemia, due to receive a stem cell transplant. Sequencing used PBMCs, obtained before TCRalphabeta/CD19-depleted stem cell transplant. CDR3 sequence reads: CAGSRPTDTQYF. In nucleotides, the CDR3 is TGTGCCGGTTCTCGTCCCACAGATACGCAGTATTTT.